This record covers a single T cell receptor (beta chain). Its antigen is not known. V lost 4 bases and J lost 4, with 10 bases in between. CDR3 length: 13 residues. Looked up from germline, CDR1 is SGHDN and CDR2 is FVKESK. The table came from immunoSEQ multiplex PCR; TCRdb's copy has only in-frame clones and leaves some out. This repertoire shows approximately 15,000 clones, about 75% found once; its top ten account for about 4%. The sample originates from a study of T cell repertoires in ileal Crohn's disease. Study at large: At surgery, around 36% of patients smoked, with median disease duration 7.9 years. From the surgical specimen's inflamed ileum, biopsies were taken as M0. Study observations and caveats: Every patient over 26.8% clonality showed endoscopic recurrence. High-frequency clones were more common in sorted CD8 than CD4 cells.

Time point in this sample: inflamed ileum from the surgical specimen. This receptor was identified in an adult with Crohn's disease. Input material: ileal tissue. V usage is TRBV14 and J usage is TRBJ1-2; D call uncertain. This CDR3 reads CASSPGVSYGYTF. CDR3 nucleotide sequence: TGTGCCAGCAGCCCCGGGGTGAGCTATGGCTACACCTTC.